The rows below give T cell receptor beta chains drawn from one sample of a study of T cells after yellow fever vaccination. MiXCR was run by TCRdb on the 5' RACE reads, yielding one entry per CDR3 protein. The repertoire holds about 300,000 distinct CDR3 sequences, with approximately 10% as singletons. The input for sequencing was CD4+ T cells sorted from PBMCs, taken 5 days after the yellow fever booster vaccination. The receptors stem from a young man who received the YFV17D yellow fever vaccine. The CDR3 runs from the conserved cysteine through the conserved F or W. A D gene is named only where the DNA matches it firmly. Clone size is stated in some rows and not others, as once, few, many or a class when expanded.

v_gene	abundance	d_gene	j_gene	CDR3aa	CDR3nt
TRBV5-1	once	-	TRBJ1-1	CASSLRGGQTEAFF	TGCGCCAGCAGCTTGAGGGGGGGCCAGACTGAAGCTTTCTTT
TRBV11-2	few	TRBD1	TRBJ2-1	CASSFTGGVGNEQFF	TGTGCCAGCAGCTTTACAGGGGGAGTTGGCAATGAGCAGTTCTTC
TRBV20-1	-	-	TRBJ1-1	CSATRNWRDTEAFF	TGCAGTGCTACCAGGAATTGGAGGGACACTGAAGCTTTCTTT
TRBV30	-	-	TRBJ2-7	CAWSVSYEQYF	TGTGCCTGGAGTGTCTCCTACGAGCAGTACTTC
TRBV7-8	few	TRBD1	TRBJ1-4	CASSRQGAANEKLFF	TGTGCCAGCAGCCGACAGGGGGCGGCTAATGAAAAACTGTTTTTT
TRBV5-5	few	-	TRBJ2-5	CASRSDSYQTQYF	TGTGCCAGCAGATCGGACTCTTACCAGACCCAGTACTTC
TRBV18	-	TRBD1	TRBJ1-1	CASSIYTGAEVYTEPFF	TGTGCCAGCTCTATCTACACAGGGGCAGAGGTATACACTGAACCTTTCTTT
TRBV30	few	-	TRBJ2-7	CAWSVFHEQYF	TGTGCCTGGAGTGTTTTCCACGAGCAGTACTTC
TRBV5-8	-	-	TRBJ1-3	CASTLQAFSGNTIYF	TGTGCCAGCACCCTCCAGGCCTTCTCTGGAAACACCATATATTTT
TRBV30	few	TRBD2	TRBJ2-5	CAWSVLGRGYQETQYF	TGTGCCTGGAGTGTACTCGGGAGGGGGTATCAAGAGACCCAGTACTTC